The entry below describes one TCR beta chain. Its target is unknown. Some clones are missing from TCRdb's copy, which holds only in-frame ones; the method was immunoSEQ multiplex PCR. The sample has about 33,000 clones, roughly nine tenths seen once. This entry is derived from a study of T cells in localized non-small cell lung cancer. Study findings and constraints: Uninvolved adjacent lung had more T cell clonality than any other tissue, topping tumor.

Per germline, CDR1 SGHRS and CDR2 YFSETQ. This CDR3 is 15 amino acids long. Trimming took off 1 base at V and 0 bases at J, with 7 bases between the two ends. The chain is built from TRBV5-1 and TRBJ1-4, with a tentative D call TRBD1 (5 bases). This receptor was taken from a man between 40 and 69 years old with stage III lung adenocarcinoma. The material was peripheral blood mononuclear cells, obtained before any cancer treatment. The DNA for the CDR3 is TGCGCCAGCAGCTTGAGGGGACCAACTAATGAAAAACTGTTTTTT. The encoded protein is CASSLRGPTNEKLFF.